Following are 3 T cell receptor beta chains from one sample sequenced in a study of Ad26.COV2.S vaccination and SARS-CoV-2 variants. The table came from immunoSEQ multiplex PCR; TCRdb's copy has only in-frame clones and leaves some out. This table holds around 450,000 clones, 89% found once. As for treatment: over 15 received Ad26.COV2.S at low or high dose, single or two shots; about 5 received placebo; per-sample allocation not given. After the first vaccine or placebo injection, samples were drawn on day 63. Specimen: peripheral blood, collected in a trial of Ad26.COV2.S vaccine versus placebo. The receptors were sampled from a person aged 18-65 years who received the Ad26.COV2.S COVID-19 vaccine or a placebo.

This clone was counted a single time. The chain has TRBV6-1 and TRBJ1-1; TRBD1 is a possible D gene (5 bases). Trimming removed 4 bases at V and 0 bases at J, with 18 bases between. Germline V gene lookup returns CDR1 MNHNS and CDR2 SASEGT. CDR3 length: 17 residues. The CDR3 is CASSVFMGDQMNTEAFF. Written as DNA, the CDR3 is TGTGCCAGCAGTGTATTTATGGGGGACCAGATGAACACTGAAGCTTTCTTT.

The J gene is TRBJ2-3, the V gene TRBV9, with D maybe TRBD2 (6 bases). The CDR3 extends over 17 amino acids. Germline loops: CDR1 SGDLS, CDR2 YYNGEE. The V gene lost 4 bases and the J gene lost 3 bases, with 21 bases spanning the gap. The CDR3 sequence is CASSLPLRGLGTDTQYF. CDR3 sequence (DNA): TGTGCCAGCAGCCTCCCTCTTCGGGGGTTGGGAACAGATACGCAGTATTTT.

The chain uses TRBV19 and TRBJ2-2; weak D call: TRBD1 (6 bases). V lost 4 bases and J 7 bases, leaving 10 bases between the germline ends. The CDR3 extends over 13 amino acids. Germline-derived CDR1 and CDR2 are LNHDA and SQIVND (reference sequence). The CDR3 region has the DNA TGTGCCAGTAGTAGGGGGCAGGGCGGGGAGCTGTTTTTT. This codes for CASSRGQGGELFF.